This entry describes one T cell receptor (beta chain). Antigen specificity is unknown. Extracted from the samples, RNA was reverse transcribed into cDNA to serve as the sequencing template. The assay was immunoSEQ multiplex PCR, and TCRdb's table has in-frame clones only and misses some. The sample includes 90,000 to 100,000 clones, under 70% seen only once; the top ten take around 15%. Per the germline V gene, CDR1 is SEHNR and CDR2 is FQNEAQ (reference sequence). V was cut by 4 bases and J by 0 bases, with 15 bases left in between. This CDR3 contains 16 residues. Treatment meaning: oral pan-JAK inhibitor, 5-10 mg twice daily. As part of sample collection, lesional scalp punch biopsies and peripheral blood were taken from alopecia areata patients. These data come from a study of CD8+ T cells in alopecia areata. Across the whole study: For 6 to 18 months, tofacitinib was taken, and 6 months off drug followed.

Study-level points and caveats: Scalp sample data also include resident alphabeta T cells from normal skin. Many expanded lesional clones persisted in scalp and blood during tofacitinib treatment.

This specimen consisted of CD8+ T cells sorted from blood, obtained at week 4, from a patient treated with tofacitinib. This TCR derives from a human donor with alopecia areata. The chain has TRBV7-9 and TRBJ2-5; the D gene is possibly TRBD1 (6 bases). The CDR3 here is CASSSRDTLYQETQYF. The CDR3 DNA follows: TGTGCCAGCAGCTCCCGGGACACCTTGTACCAAGAGACCCAGTACTTC.